These T cell receptor beta chains were read from a single sample in a study of blood T cell repertoires in COVID-19. TCRdb's copy holds only in-frame clones and misses some; the assay was immunoSEQ multiplex PCR. The sample holds 76,000 or so clones, approximately 90% seen once. Material for sequencing was peripheral blood. The receptor set was obtained from a human donor in a cohort sampled during active COVID-19. CDR3s include the opening cysteine and the closing phenylalanine or tryptophan. The order of the fields is J gene, D gene, clone size, V gene, CDR3 DNA, CDR3 protein. The D gene is left open where the match is weak. Only some rows state a clone size, as once, few, many or a class for expanded clones.

j_call: TRBJ2-7; d_call: NA; clone_size: NA; v_call: TRBV4-1; cdr3_nt: TGCGCCAGCAGCCCTCGAGGAGGGAAGGCCGAGCAGTACTTC; cdr3_aa: CASSPRGGKAEQYF
j_call: TRBJ1-5; d_call: NA; clone_size: NA; v_call: TRBV5-4; cdr3_nt: TGTGCCAGCAGCAACTATGGACAATATCAGCCCCAGCATTTT; cdr3_aa: CASSNYGQYQPQHF
j_call: TRBJ1-4; d_call: TRBD1; clone_size: NA; v_call: TRBV15; cdr3_nt: TGTGCCACCAGCAGGCTCGGGACAGGGGAAGAAAAACTGTTTTTT; cdr3_aa: CATSRLGTGEEKLFF
j_call: TRBJ2-7; d_call: TRBD1; clone_size: once; v_call: TRBV7-9; cdr3_nt: TGTGCCAGCAGCGTACAGGGGATCGAGCAGTACTTC; cdr3_aa: CASSVQGIEQYF
j_call: TRBJ1-6; d_call: NA; clone_size: NA; v_call: TRBV11-3; cdr3_nt: TGTGCCAGCAGCTTAGCACAGAACTCACCCCTCCACTTT; cdr3_aa: CASSLAQNSPLHF
j_call: TRBJ1-6; d_call: TRBD1; clone_size: NA; v_call: TRBV3-1/TRBV3-2; cdr3_nt: TGTGCCAGCAGCCATGGTGGCGGACAGGGATTTCTTCCCCTCCACTTT; cdr3_aa: CASSHGGGQGFLPLHF
j_call: TRBJ1-5; d_call: TRBD1; clone_size: NA; v_call: TRBV10-3; cdr3_nt: TGTGCCATCAGTGACGGGACAGGGGGACAGCCCCAGCATTTT; cdr3_aa: CAISDGTGGQPQHF
j_call: TRBJ2-5; d_call: NA; clone_size: NA; v_call: TRBV29-1; cdr3_nt: TGCAGCGTTAAGACAGATAAAGAGACCCAGTACTTC; cdr3_aa: CSVKTDKETQYF
j_call: TRBJ2-3; d_call: NA; clone_size: NA; v_call: TRBV7-3; cdr3_nt: TGTGCCAGCAGTTCCACGGGACTTAACACAGATACGCAGTATTTT; cdr3_aa: CASSSTGLNTDTQYF
j_call: TRBJ1-5; d_call: NA; clone_size: NA; v_call: TRBV19; cdr3_nt: TGTGCCAGTAAGGGGCAGTACAATCAGCCCCAGCATTTT; cdr3_aa: CASKGQYNQPQHF
j_call: TRBJ2-3; d_call: TRBD2; clone_size: NA; v_call: TRBV5-1; cdr3_nt: TGCGCCAGCAGCTGGTCAGCTAGCGGGGGGACAGATACGCAGTATTTT; cdr3_aa: CASSWSASGGTDTQYF
j_call: TRBJ2-5; d_call: TRBD2; clone_size: NA; v_call: TRBV7-2; cdr3_nt: TGTGCCAGCAGCTTAATCGGCGGGGGGGCGAAAGAGACCCAGTACTTC; cdr3_aa: CASSLIGGGAKETQYF
j_call: TRBJ1-4; d_call: NA; clone_size: NA; v_call: TRBV27; cdr3_nt: TGTGCCAGCAGTTTGCGGCCCTCAGCGGGGGAAAAACTGTTTTTT; cdr3_aa: CASSLRPSAGEKLFF
j_call: TRBJ1-4; d_call: NA; clone_size: NA; v_call: TRBV5-1; cdr3_nt: TGCGCCAGCAGCTTGCAGATATCGGAAAAACTGTTTTTT; cdr3_aa: CASSLQISEKLFF